These 9 T cell receptor beta chains share one sample of origin, sequenced in a study of CD8 T cells in ankylosing spondylitis. One entry per CDR3 protein, called by TCRdb with MiXCR from the 5' RACE reads. The table has about 480,000 distinct CDR3 sequences, 17% seen once. Their target antigens are unknown. Notes on the study in general: Within ankylosing spondylitis blood, a TCR beta motif made up of several highly homologous variants appeared to be characteristic.

Sequencing input: blood, either unsorted or a sorted T cell fraction (not recorded which). These receptors originate from a male donor with ankylosing spondylitis.

This clonotype has more than one count but fewer than ten. The chain has TRBV18 and TRBJ1-2; D ambiguous. The V and J ends lost 2 bases and 6 bases respectively, with 13 bases between them. The CDR3 is made up of 14 amino acids. Germline loops: CDR1 KGHSH, CDR2 LQKENI. The CDR3 region is CASSPIVGADGYTF. CDR3 sequence (DNA): TGTGCCAGCTCACCAATTGTGGGTGCCGATGGCTACACCTTC.

This clonotype was recorded many times. The chain has TRBV10-3 and TRBJ2-1; D perhaps matches TRBD2 (7 bases). V dropped 2 bases and J dropped 5 bases, with 22 bases sitting between them. Germline V gene data show CDR1 as ENHRY and CDR2 as SYGVKD. This CDR3 is 18 amino acids long. CDR3 bases: TGTGCCATCAGTGAGCCCTCCCTCCTTCGGGGGGCTAACAATGAGCAGTTCTTC. The encoded protein is CAISEPSLLRGANNEQFF.

The J gene is TRBJ1-2, the V gene TRBV7-9; 7 nucleotides line up with TRBD1. The junction had 19 bases not matched to a gene; V was cut back by 5 bases and J by 7 bases. The CDR3 length is 17 residues. Germline V CDR1 and CDR2: SEHNR, FQNEAQ (reference sequence). CDR3 sequence reads: CASSGTRTGTSHLGYTF. CDR3 DNA: TGTGCCAGCAGCGGAACCCGGACAGGAACGAGCCACCTTGGCTACACCTTC.

This clonotype was counted only a few times. This rearrangement joins TRBV24-1 to TRBJ2-3; possible D gene TRBD1, 6 bases. The CDR3 covers 14 residues. Germline CDR1 reads KGHDR; CDR2 reads SFDVKD. With 10 bases removed from V and 2 bases from J, the gap between germline ends came to 15 bases. CDR3 sequence (DNA): TGTGCCACGGGGGCCAGGGGAAACACAGATACGCAGTATTTT. This encodes CATGARGNTDTQYF.

This clonotype was seen at least ten times. The V call is TRBV20-1, the J call TRBJ2-7; no definite D call. Germline CDR1 is DFQATT and CDR2 is SNEGSKA (reference sequence). The CDR3 consists of 16 residues. Trimming took off 0 bases at V and 0 bases at J, with 15 bases between the two ends. The CDR3 coding sequence is TGCAGTGCTAGAGAATTGAAGCGCCCCGGCTCCTACGAGCAGTACTTC. Translated, it gives CSARELKRPGSYEQYF.

This clonotype has at least ten counts. The chain is built from TRBV5-1 and TRBJ1-1, with D possibly TRBD1 on 5 matching bases. Germline-derived CDR1 and CDR2 are SGHRS and YFSETQ. CDR3 length equals 16 residues. The V end was cut by 7 bases, the J end by 3 bases, with 22 bases between. The CDR3 loop is CASRPSGSRRDTEAFF. In DNA, the CDR3 is TGCGCCAGCCGACCCTCAGGGTCTCGGAGGGACACTGAAGCTTTCTTT.

In its sample, this clonotype was seen many times. This chain connects TRBV12-3 or TRBV12-4 to TRBJ2-3; the match to TRBD2 covers 9 bases. The ends lost 5 bases at V and 0 bases at J; junction bases unmatched: 6. This CDR3 comprises 16 residues. CDR3 amino acids: CASSPGTSRSTDTQYF. CDR3 nucleotides: TGTGCCAGCAGTCCCGGGACTAGCCGAAGCACAGATACGCAGTATTTT.

The table lists this clonotype with a few counts. CDR3 DNA: TGCGCCAGCAGCCAGGACACCGTGCAAGAGACCCAGTACTTC. Its protein is CASSQDTVQETQYF. The chain has TRBV5-1 and TRBJ2-5, with D possibly being TRBD1 (5 bases). Germline V gene sequence: CDR1 SGHRS, CDR2 YFSETQ. The CDR3 has 14 residues. Trimming stripped 4 bases from V and 2 bases from J, with 12 bases between.

V gene TRBV5-1 combines with J gene TRBJ1-5; 8 nucleotides align to TRBD1. The CDR3 totals 14 residues. Germline trimming cut 3 bases from V and 5 bases from J; bases unmatched to any gene: 4. CDR1 is SGHRS, CDR2 YFSETQ, per germline. The DNA for the CDR3 is TGCGCCAGCAGCTGGACAGGGTTGGATCAGCCCCAGCATTTT. Protein product: CASSWTGLDQPQHF.